This T cell receptor (beta chain) is from a study of blood T cell repertoires in COVID-19. Across the whole study: Sources were T cells, B-cell-depleted T cells, or PBMCs; the material itself was cDNA or gDNA.

In the authors' workflow: Cell counts per sample came from amplifying reference gene primers. TCRdb's copy holds only in-frame clones and misses some; the assay was immunoSEQ multiplex PCR. That table supplies the V and J calls and clone size; D and trimming were determined from the DNA. The sample has 46,000 or so clones; roughly 85% are singletons. CDR1 is SNHLY, CDR2 FYNNEI, per germline. The CDR3 length is 14 residues. The J segment lost 1 base and the V segment lost 6 bases, leaving 1 base of the junction unmatched. Seattle participants joined during active infection and were tracked over time. This TCR derives from a woman aged 80 or older with COVID-19, enrolled during active disease. Sequencing used peripheral blood. This chain links TRBV2 with TRBJ2-5; 11 bases align to TRBD1. The CDR3 nucleotides are TGTGCCAGCAGCGGACAGGGGGCCCAAGAGACCCAGTACTTC. It translates to CASSGQGAQETQYF.